The rows below give T cell receptor beta chains drawn from one sample of a study of blood T cell repertoires in COVID-19. The method was immunoSEQ multiplex PCR; TCRdb's version includes in-frame clones alone and lacks a portion of them. The sample lists some 130,000 clones, roughly 90% occurring once. The source material was peripheral blood. The receptors derive from a man over 45 with active COVID-19. Each CDR3 is given with its conserved first and last residue. The order of the fields is J gene, D gene, clone size, V gene, CDR3 DNA, CDR3 protein. D genes are given only for firm matches. Expanded clones get a size class; other rows say once, few or many, or leave the size out.

J: TRBJ2-7; D: .; size: once; V: TRBV20-1; DNA: TGCAGTGCTAGAGACTCCCCGGGGCAGTACTTC; CDR3: CSARDSPGQYF
J: TRBJ2-3; D: .; size: .; V: TRBV29-1; DNA: TGCAGCGCTTCCGGGTCCCAAAGGGATACGCAGTATTTT; CDR3: CSASGSQRDTQYF
J: TRBJ2-3; D: TRBD1; size: .; V: TRBV5-8; DNA: TGTGCCAGCAGGCTAGGGGACAGGGTTTACACAGATACGCAGTATTTT; CDR3: CASRLGDRVYTDTQYF
J: TRBJ2-5; D: .; size: .; V: TRBV5-4; DNA: TGTGCCAGCAGCTTAAAGACTGGCTACCAAGAGACCCAGTACTTC; CDR3: CASSLKTGYQETQYF
J: TRBJ2-7; D: .; size: .; V: TRBV25-1; DNA: TGTGCCAGCAGTGACAGCTACGAGCAGTACTTC; CDR3: CASSDSYEQYF
J: TRBJ2-1; D: TRBD2; size: .; V: TRBV6-1; DNA: TGTGCCAGCAGTGAGACTAGCGGGGGAAATGAGCAGTTCTTC; CDR3: CASSETSGGNEQFF
J: TRBJ2-7; D: TRBD1; size: .; V: TRBV7-2; DNA: TGTGCCAGCAGCTTACGAGGGGGCAATGCCTACGAGCAGTACTTC; CDR3: CASSLRGGNAYEQYF
J: TRBJ1-2; D: TRBD1; size: .; V: TRBV11-1; DNA: TGTGCCAGCAGCTTAGCCTCCGGGACAGGGGGCCTTGGCTACACCTTC; CDR3: CASSLASGTGGLGYTF
J: TRBJ2-5; D: TRBD2; size: .; V: TRBV11-2; DNA: TGTGCCAGCAGCTTTCGGCCTAGCGGGAGGGGGGAGACCCAGTACTTC; CDR3: CASSFRPSGRGETQYF
J: TRBJ2-4; D: TRBD1; size: .; V: TRBV23-1; DNA: TGCGCCAGCAGCCATGACAGGGGGGTAGCCAAAAACATTCAGTACTTC; CDR3: CASSHDRGVAKNIQYF
J: TRBJ2-7; D: TRBD1; size: .; V: TRBV7-7; DNA: TGTGCCAGCACCCGACGACAAGGGGGCCTAAAGATTATTATTTACGAGCAGTACTTC; CDR3: CASTRRQGGLKIIIYEQYF
J: TRBJ2-5; D: TRBD2; size: .; V: TRBV5-1; DNA: TGCGCCAGCAGCTACGGGACTAGCGATCAAGAGACCCAGTACTTC; CDR3: CASSYGTSDQETQYF
J: TRBJ2-7; D: .; size: .; V: TRBV5-4; DNA: TGTGCCAGCAGCGAAGCTGCAGGCAAGGATTACGAGCAGTACTTC; CDR3: CASSEAAGKDYEQYF
J: TRBJ2-5; D: TRBD2; size: .; V: TRBV29-1; DNA: TGCAGCGTCGGGACTAGCGGGACGGTGGGATATGCGACCCAGTACTTC; CDR3: CSVGTSGTVGYATQYF
J: TRBJ2-1; D: .; size: .; V: TRBV6-6; DNA: TGTGCCAGCAGCCCAAGGGGGGGGGCGAATGAGCAGTTCTTC; CDR3: CASSPRGGANEQFF
J: TRBJ2-1; D: .; size: .; V: TRBV19; DNA: TGTGCCAGTAGTATTCCAACGGGGAGCTCCTACAATGAGCAGTTCTTC; CDR3: CASSIPTGSSYNEQFF
J: TRBJ2-7; D: TRBD2; size: once; V: TRBV7-9; DNA: TGTGCCAGCAGCTTAACTAGCGGGGTGTTCTACGAGCAGTACTTC; CDR3: CASSLTSGVFYEQYF
J: TRBJ1-4; D: .; size: .; V: TRBV11-2; DNA: TGTGCCAGCAGCTTAGCGGGGAAAACTAATGAAAAACTGTTTTTT; CDR3: CASSLAGKTNEKLFF
J: TRBJ2-1; D: TRBD2; size: .; V: TRBV11-2; DNA: TGTGCCAGCAGCTTGGATCCGGGACTAGGGATGTACAATGAGCAGTTCTTC; CDR3: CASSLDPGLGMYNEQFF
J: TRBJ1-1; D: .; size: .; V: TRBV3-1/TRBV3-2; DNA: TGTGCCAGCAGCCAAGCTGGCCAGGGTCGAGCTTTCTTT; CDR3: CASSQAGQGRAFF
J: TRBJ2-1; D: .; size: .; V: TRBV5-1; DNA: TGCGCCAGCAGCTTCCCCGATAGCTCCTACAATGAGCAGTTCTTC; CDR3: CASSFPDSSYNEQFF
J: TRBJ1-6; D: .; size: .; V: TRBV6-5; DNA: TGTGCCAGCGGTCAGGGAAATTATAATTCACCCCTCCACTTT; CDR3: CASGQGNYNSPLHF
J: TRBJ2-5; D: .; size: .; V: TRBV11-3; DNA: TGTGCCAGCAGCTTAGAGAGTTTGTCGCTAGCCGGCCGGGAGACCCAGTACTTC; CDR3: CASSLESLSLAGRETQYF
J: TRBJ1-2; D: TRBD1; size: .; V: TRBV19; DNA: TGTGCCAGCCGGGACAGCCCTCGGACTAACTATGGCTACACCTTC; CDR3: CASRDSPRTNYGYTF
J: TRBJ1-1; D: .; size: .; V: TRBV18; DNA: TGTGCCAGCTCACCGTCCCCAGGTACTGAAGCTTTCTTT; CDR3: CASSPSPGTEAFF
J: TRBJ2-3; D: .; size: .; V: TRBV28; DNA: TGTGCCAGCAGTCCCCCGGGACTTCTCACAGATACGCAGTATTTT; CDR3: CASSPPGLLTDTQYF
J: TRBJ1-5; D: .; size: .; V: TRBV7-2; DNA: TGTGCCAGCAGCACGCGCGGGGGGCCCCAGCATTTT; CDR3: CASSTRGGPQHF
J: TRBJ2-1; D: .; size: .; V: TRBV6-5; DNA: TGTGCCAGCAGCGGCGGTAGGGGCCTCTACAATGAGCAGTTCTTC; CDR3: CASSGGRGLYNEQFF
J: TRBJ2-3; D: TRBD1; size: .; V: TRBV13; DNA: TGTGCCAGCAGCTTAGGAATAGGGGGCACTACGCAGTATTTT; CDR3: CASSLGIGGTTQYF